The clone carrying this TCR beta chain was counted ten times or more. As yet, its antigen is unknown. In TCRdb, the reads were re-called with MiXCR into one record per CDR3 protein. The data contain 200,000 to 250,000 distinct CDR3 sequences, 6.5% of them singletons. CDR3 length equals 16 residues. The germline V gene has CDR1 SGHTA and CDR2 FQGNSA. V was trimmed by 5 bases and J by 2 bases, leaving 15 bases between them. This record comes from a study of T cell repertoires in cytomegalovirus infection. Overall study: Based on public TCR beta signatures, there were indications of CMV infection and of a matching HLA type.

Study findings and constraints: HLA-C-restricted CMV-specific TCR beta clonotypes prevailed in the ex vivo response.

This clonotype was sampled from a human donor in good health (CMV status not recorded). Some clones in this sample may be carry-over from other donors' samples. This sequence joins TRBV7-2 and TRBJ1-4; TRBD1 might be the D (5 bases). Sequencing used PBMCs. DNA of the CDR3: TGTGCCAGCAGCCCAAACGGGGGAGGGACTAATGAAAAACTGTTTTTT. Protein sequence: CASSPNGGGTNEKLFF.